A selection of T cell receptor beta chains follows, all from one sample in a study of blood T cell repertoires in COVID-19. Method: immunoSEQ multiplex PCR; TCRdb's copy keeps in-frame clones and lacks some. The sample comprises 150,000 to 200,000 clones, more than 60% of which are singletons, and roughly 14% rests with the top ten. The specimen was peripheral blood. The receptors were gathered from a man aged 50 to 59 who had recovered from COVID-19. Both conserved end residues are part of each CDR3. The D gene is left open where the match is weak. Expanded clones are given a class, and other clones once, few, many or no size at all.

v_call,j_call,clone_size,d_call,cdr3_nt,cdr3_aa
TRBV10-3,TRBJ2-1,once,-,TGTGCCACCCTGGCCCACAATGAGCAGTTCTTC,CATLAHNEQFF
TRBV5-1,TRBJ1-2,-,-,TGCGCCAGCAGCGATAGTTCGGGCTATGGCTACACCTTC,CASSDSSGYGYTF
TRBV12-3/TRBV12-4,TRBJ1-2,few,-,TGTGCCAGCAGTTGGGGGGGGAGGGACTACACCTTC,CASSWGGRDYTF
TRBV7-9,TRBJ1-5,many,TRBD1,TGTGCCAGCAGCTCATCGTACCGACAGGGCCCCAATCAGCCCCAGCATTTT,CASSSSYRQGPNQPQHF
TRBV4-1,TRBJ2-1,-,TRBD2,TGCGCCAGCAGCCAAGCCGGGACTAGCGGGGTCGAAGGGCAGTTCTTC,CASSQAGTSGVEGQFF
TRBV6-6,TRBJ2-7,few,-,TGTGCCAGCAGTTTAAGAGTCGAGCAGTACTTC,CASSLRVEQYF
TRBV19,TRBJ1-1,once,-,TGTGCCAGTAGTAGGAGGGGAATAGATGAAGCTTTCTTT,CASSRRGIDEAFF
TRBV11-2,TRBJ1-2,-,-,TGTGCCAGCAGCCGTCCGACAGACTATGGCTACACCTTC,CASSRPTDYGYTF
TRBV29-1,TRBJ1-4,-,-,TGCAGCGTAAAGACAGTCCGAACTTCCTACGGTAATGAAAAACTGTTTTTT,CSVKTVRTSYGNEKLFF
TRBV29-1,TRBJ2-5,-,TRBD1,TGCAGCGTTGGATTAAACAGGGGGATAGAGACCCAGTACTTC,CSVGLNRGIETQYF
TRBV3-1/TRBV3-2,TRBJ2-3,-,TRBD1,TGTGCCAGCAGCCTTGGGGCAGGGGGCGCAGATACGCAGTATTTT,CASSLGAGGADTQYF
TRBV3-1/TRBV3-2,TRBJ2-1,-,-,TGTGCCAGCAGCCAGAGGTGGGACACCGACAATGAGCAGTTCTTC,CASSQRWDTDNEQFF
TRBV12-3/TRBV12-4,TRBJ2-4,-,-,TGTGCCAGCGTCCGGGGAGCCAAAAACATTCAGTACTTC,CASVRGAKNIQYF
TRBV5-1,TRBJ1-3,-,-,TGCGCCAGCGGGACACGGGATGGAAACACCATATATTTT,CASGTRDGNTIYF
TRBV24-1,TRBJ1-2,few,TRBD1,TGTGCCACCAGTGACCAGGACAGGGAGGGCTACACCTTC,CATSDQDREGYTF
TRBV11-1,TRBJ2-7,many,TRBD2,TGTGCCAGCAGCCCAACTAGCGGGTCCTTCTACGAGCAGTACTTC,CASSPTSGSFYEQYF
TRBV10-3,TRBJ1-1,-,TRBD1,TGTGCCATCAAGAAACAGGGGGACATGAACACTGAAGCTTTCTTT,CAIKKQGDMNTEAFF
TRBV19,TRBJ1-5,-,-,TGTGCCAGCCGCCGGTCTCCCGATAGCAATCAGCCCCAGCATTTT,CASRRSPDSNQPQHF
TRBV23-1,TRBJ2-3,-,TRBD1,TGCGCCAGCAGTCAATGGGTTGAGGAATCGGCCGGGACAGGGCCCACAGATACGCAGTATTTT,CASSQWVEESAGTGPTDTQYF
TRBV6-1,TRBJ2-3,-,TRBD2,TGTGCCAGCAGTGTTAGTTTAGCGGGAGTCCGAGATACGCAGTATTTT,CASSVSLAGVRDTQYF
TRBV19,TRBJ1-5,-,-,TGTGCCAGTACCCCGAGAGGGGGTCGTTATCAGCCCCAGCATTTT,CASTPRGGRYQPQHF
TRBV7-2,TRBJ2-5,-,TRBD1,TGTGCCAGCAGCTTAGCCGGGACAGGGGGTCCAGAGACCCAGTACTTC,CASSLAGTGGPETQYF
TRBV6-5,TRBJ2-7,-,-,TGTGCCAGCGGGGCCCCTTTCTCTCTATCGTACGAGCAGTACTTC,CASGAPFSLSYEQYF
TRBV7-9,TRBJ2-1,-,TRBD2,TGTGCCAGCAGCTTAGAGGGCCTAGCGGGCATACCATCCTACAATGAGCAGTTCTTC,CASSLEGLAGIPSYNEQFF